Following are 16 T cell receptor beta chains from one sample sequenced in a study of early T cells in non-severe SARS-CoV-2 infection. TCRdb re-called the 5' RACE reads through MiXCR, storing one row per CDR3 protein. The sample holds about 77,000 distinct CDR3 sequences, around a tenth seen once. The material sequenced was whole blood. The receptors shown here come from an adult who was a healthcare worker with PCR-confirmed SARS-CoV-2 infection or an uninfected control (not recorded which).

This clonotype appeared many times. The chain recombines TRBV18 with TRBJ1-6; 8 nucleotides align to TRBD1. J was trimmed by 7 bases and V by 6 bases; bases with no gene match: 8. CDR3 length: 15 amino acids. Germline V gene data show CDR1 as KGHSH and CDR2 as LQKENI. The CDR3 bases are TGTGCCAGCTCCCAACTACAGGGGGGCAATTCACCCCTCCACTTT. Its protein product is CASSQLQGGNSPLHF.

In its sample, this clonotype was seen many times. One end of the junction is discordant with germline, which a read error may explain. The CDR3: CATSRAGELFF. DNA of the CDR3: TGTGCCACCAGTAGGGCCGGGGAGCTGTTTTTT. The chain couples TRBV6-5 to TRBJ2-2; D remains unclear. CDR3 length: 11 amino acids. The germline gives CDR1 MNHEY, CDR2 SVGAGI.

This clonotype was counted at least ten times. The gene calls are TRBV24-1 and TRBJ2-1; D unresolved. Deletions cut 1 base from V and 4 bases from J, with 7 bases between. CDR1 is KGHDR and CDR2 is SFDVKD in the germline V gene. The CDR3 runs 14 residues. The CDR3 protein is CATSDFSSYNEQFF. The CDR3 DNA reads as TGTGCCACCAGTGATTTTAGTTCTTACAATGAGCAGTTCTTC.

The chain is built from TRBV9 and TRBJ2-4; D is possibly TRBD1 or TRBD2 (5 bases each). CDR1 and CDR2 from the germline V gene are SGDLS and YYNGEE. V was cut by 4 bases and J by 0 bases, with 11 bases left in between. This CDR3 is built from 15 residues. The CDR3 is CASSPGPLAKNIQYF. Written as DNA, the CDR3 is TGTGCCAGCAGCCCGGGACCTCTAGCCAAAAACATTCAGTACTTC.

The table lists this clonotype with many counts. The gene calls are TRBV7-2 and TRBJ2-7; the match to TRBD2 covers 9 bases. CDR1 is SGHTA, CDR2 FQGNSA, per germline. Trimming took 4 bases from V and 6 from J; bases not matched to a gene: 13. The CDR3 is 16 residues long. DNA for the CDR3: TGTGCCAGCAGCTCCCGGTTAGCGGGAGTAGATGGCGAGCAGTACTTC. It encodes CASSSRLAGVDGEQYF.

This clonotype was picked up many times. V and J are TRBV20-1 and TRBJ2-3; D is undetermined. The CDR3 sequence is 12 residues long. The V gene lost 5 bases and the J gene lost 8 bases, with 14 bases spanning the gap. Germline CDR1 and CDR2: DFQATT and SNEGSKA (reference sequence). The CDR3, as DNA: TGCAGTGCTTCGCGCGACCTGGGTACGCAGTATTTT. This codes for CSASRDLGTQYF.

In its sample, this clonotype was seen a few times. The chain is built from TRBV5-1 and TRBJ2-2, with D possibly being TRBD1 (6 bases). The CDR3 is 15 residues long. With 2 bases removed from V and 0 bases from J, the gap between germline ends came to 8 bases. The germline V gene has CDR1 SGHRS and CDR2 YFSETQ. CDR3 residues: CASSLRTANTGELFF. CDR3 sequence (DNA): TGCGCCAGCAGCTTACGGACAGCGAACACCGGGGAGCTGTTTTTT.

This clonotype was detected a few times. V and J are TRBV28 and TRBJ2-1, with 10 bases fitting TRBD2. Germline V gene data show CDR1 as MDHEN and CDR2 as SYDVKM. J lost 0 bases, V lost 6 bases, and 11 bases had no gene match. The CDR3 totals 18 residues. This chain's CDR3 is CASSPGLARPSSYNEQFF. For the CDR3, the DNA is TGTGCCAGCAGCCCGGGACTAGCGCGACCTTCCTCCTACAATGAGCAGTTCTTC.

This clonotype has at least ten counts. The chain uses TRBV11-3 and TRBJ2-2; no clear D gene. CDR1 is SGHNT, CDR2 YENEEA, per germline. Trimming took off 2 bases at V and 7 bases at J, with 5 bases between the two ends. The CDR3 covers 12 residues. CDR3 residues: CASSLRVGELFF. The CDR3 DNA follows: TGTGCCAGCAGCTTACGGGTCGGGGAGCTGTTTTTT.

This clonotype came up many times. This chain connects TRBV2 to TRBJ2-2; possibly TRBD1 for D (5 bases). This CDR3 is built from 15 residues. Trimming took off 5 bases at V and 1 base at J, with 11 bases between the two ends. Germline V gene data show CDR1 as SNHLY and CDR2 as FYNNEI. The CDR3 bases are TGTGCCAGCAGTCAACAGGCTCGGAACACCGGGGAGCTGTTTTTT. Its protein product is CASSQQARNTGELFF.

V gene TRBV2 combines with J gene TRBJ1-2, with D possibly being TRBD1 (6 bases). Germline CDR1 is SNHLY and CDR2 is FYNNEI. The CDR3 extends over 15 amino acids. Trimming removed 6 bases from V and 3 bases from J, with 17 bases in between. The CDR3 loop is CASRRNRDLHYGYTF. Here the CDR3 DNA reads TGTGCCAGCAGGAGAAACAGGGATCTTCACTATGGCTACACCTTC.

This chain links TRBV30 with TRBJ1-1; a possible D gene is TRBD1 (5 bases). V shed 3 bases and J shed 3 bases, with 8 bases lying between them. The germline gives CDR1 GTSNPN, CDR2 SVGIG (reference sequence). The length of the CDR3 is 12 residues. CDR3 protein: CAWRFRDTEAFF. The CDR3 coding sequence is TGTGCCTGGAGATTCAGGGACACTGAAGCTTTCTTT. Based on the CDR3 plus reference TRBV30 and TRBJ1-1, the full variable domain is SQTIHQWPATLVQPVGSPLSLECTVEGTSNPNLYWYRQAAGRGLQLLFYSVGIGQISSEVPQNLSASRPQDRQFILSSKKLLLSDSGFYLCAWRFRDTEAFFGQGTRLTVV.

This clonotype was seen at least ten times. The chain joins TRBV11-2 to TRBJ2-3; 12 bases align to TRBD2. This CDR3 has 17 amino acids. V shed 5 bases, J shed 0 bases, and the junction held 6 bases outside the gene matches. In germline, CDR1 is SGHAT, CDR2 FQNNGV. Here the CDR3 reads CASSRLAGAISTDTQYF. The DNA for the CDR3 is TGTGCCAGCAGCCGACTAGCGGGAGCGATAAGCACAGATACGCAGTATTTT.

This clonotype was detected a few times. This chain uses TRBV6-4 with TRBJ2-2; no firm D call. The CDR3 spans 14 residues. Germline V CDR1 and CDR2: MRHNA, SNTAGT. V was pared by 5 bases and J by 0 bases, with 7 bases between. The CDR3 nucleotides are TGTGCCAGCAGTCCCGGGTCGAACACCGGGGAGCTGTTTTTT. It codes for CASSPGSNTGELFF.

This clonotype was recorded at least ten times. This sequence joins TRBV21-1 and TRBJ1-6; the table's D call of TRBD1 was not tested on the DNA. TRBV21-1 is classified as a pseudogene. The CDR3 length is 16 residues. CDR3: CASSKVQGGDNSPLHF. CDR3 DNA: TGTGCCAGCAGCAAAGTTCAGGGTGGCGATAATTCACCCCTCCACTTT.

In its sample, this clonotype was seen many times. J is TRBJ2-1 and V is TRBV12-3 or TRBV12-4; TRBD2 matches 11 bases. The CDR3 runs to 14 residues. V gave up 5 bases and J gave up 7 bases; unmatched junction bases: 4. The CDR3 loop reads CASSLGTSGNEQFF. CDR3 DNA sequence: TGTGCCAGCAGTCTCGGGACTAGCGGAAATGAGCAGTTCTTC.